The next 21 T cell receptor beta chains were all read from a single sample in a study of Ad26.COV2.S vaccination and SARS-CoV-2 variants (dated by TCRdb to the early 2020s). The meaning of the sample's treatment or condition label: about 20 received Ad26.COV2.S at low or high dose, single or two shots; roughly five received placebo; per-sample allocation not given. For vaccine and placebo recipients, repertoires were sequenced using samples collected on day 63 after the first injection. Receptor amplification or capture employed the immunoSEQ multiplex PCR assay. The clones in this table, taken by TCRdb from immuneACCESS, are in-frame only. Not every clone is retained; where verified, under half of the shortfall comes from an unresolved V gene, and the cause of the rest is unknown. The sample table shows 440,000 or so clones, and less than 95% are seen once. Of the sample, about 4.5% is held by the ten largest clones.

The sequencing here drew on peripheral blood, taken in a trial of Ad26.COV2.S vaccine versus placebo. All receptors derive from a person between 18 and 65 years old who received the Ad26.COV2.S COVID-19 vaccine or a placebo.

The chain uses TRBV5-4 and TRBJ1-4, with 7 nucleotides matching TRBD1. V shed 4 bases, J shed 5 bases, and the junction held 8 bases outside the gene matches. The CDR3 has 15 residues. Germline CDR1 reads SGHNT; CDR2 reads YYREEE (reference sequence). CDR3: CASSASTGPNEKLFF. As DNA, the CDR3 is TGTGCCAGCAGCGCCTCGACAGGGCCGAATGAAAAACTGTTTTTT.

A remark on this clone: The germline gene is not matched at one end of the junction; a read error may be the cause. The genes are TRBV19 and TRBJ1-3; D gene unclear. Germline V gene data show CDR1 as LNHDA and CDR2 as SQIVND (reference sequence). This CDR3 region has 14 residues. CDR3 residues: CASSMRAPGNTIYF. Here the CDR3 DNA reads TGTGCCAGCAGTATGAGGGCGCCGGGGAACACCATATATTTT.

The chain combines TRBV14 with TRBJ2-3; 9 nucleotides line up with TRBD2. V shed 4 bases, J shed 1 base, and the junction held 3 bases outside the gene matches. Per germline, CDR1 SGHDN and CDR2 FVKESK. The CDR3 consists of 15 residues. CDR3 coding DNA: TGTGCCAGCAGCCCCCGGACTAGCGGCACAGATACGCAGTATTTT. This codes for CASSPRTSGTDTQYF.

In this sample, this clone turned up a few times. The chain couples TRBV5-1 to TRBJ2-5; TRBD1 is a possible D gene (6 bases). Germline-derived CDR1 and CDR2 are SGHRS and YFSETQ. Trimming removed 0 bases at V and 1 base at J, with 10 bases between. This CDR3 has 15 residues. The CDR3 region is CASSLVADSQETQYF. CDR3 sequence (DNA): TGCGCCAGCAGCTTGGTTGCGGACAGCCAAGAGACCCAGTACTTC.

The V and J genes are TRBV19 and TRBJ2-7, with D maybe TRBD2 (6 bases). In germline, CDR1 is LNHDA, CDR2 SQIVND (reference sequence). V lost 3 bases and J 2 bases, leaving 14 bases between the germline ends. The CDR3 totals 15 residues. As DNA, the CDR3 is TGTGCCAGTAGTATTGTCCTAGCGCAAACCTACGAGCAGTACTTC. Its translation: CASSIVLAQTYEQYF.

V and J are TRBV12-5 and TRBJ1-2; D ambiguous. The CDR3 runs 14 residues. Per the germline V gene, CDR1 is LGHNT and CDR2 is FRNRAP. V dropped 1 base and J dropped 2 bases, with 8 bases sitting between them. Here the CDR3 reads CASGLGDSNYGYTF. CDR3 DNA sequence: TGTGCTAGTGGTTTGGGGGATTCCAACTATGGCTACACCTTC.

The chain joins TRBV7-2 to TRBJ2-7; the D is unclear. Trimming cost V 1 base and J 2 bases, with 9 bases left between them. The CDR3 runs 14 residues. Germline values: CDR1 SGHTA, CDR2 FQGNSA. CDR3 sequence: CASSLVGPTYEQYF. In DNA, the CDR3 is TGTGCCAGCAGCTTAGTTGGGCCAACCTACGAGCAGTACTTC.

This clone was seen only once. V gene TRBV3-1 (or the pseudogene TRBV3-2) combines with J gene TRBJ2-1, with D perhaps matching TRBD1 (7 bases). The CDR3 runs 15 residues. V lost 2 bases, J lost 5 bases, and 13 bases lay in between. Germline CDR1 LGHDT, CDR2 YNNKEL (reference sequence). In DNA form, the CDR3 reads TGTGCCAGCAGCCAACCCGCGGGACAGAACAATGAGCAGTTCTTC. Amino acid sequence: CASSQPAGQNNEQFF.

The J gene is TRBJ2-2, the V gene TRBV21-1. TRBV21-1 is marked as a pseudogene. The CDR3 runs 15 residues. The CDR3 is CAKEVGQANTGELFF. The CDR3 DNA follows: TGTGCTAAAGAGGTCGGGCAGGCGAACACCGGGGAGCTGTTTTTT.

The chain has TRBV5-6 and TRBJ2-1; tentative D call: TRBD2 (5 bases). V was cut by 3 bases and J by 1 base, with 17 bases left in between. CDR1 and CDR2 from the germline V gene are SGHDT and YYEEEE. The CDR3 extends over 17 amino acids. CDR3 coding DNA: TGTGCCAGCAGCTCCCAGCGGCGAGGTGGATCCTACAATGAGCAGTTCTTC. Residues: CASSSQRRGGSYNEQFF. The full variable domain, completed using reference TRBV5-6 and TRBJ2-1, is DAGVTQSPTHLIKTRGQQVTLRCSPKSGHDTVSWYQQALGQGPQFIFQYYEEEERQRGNFPDRFSGHQFPNYSSELNVNALLLGDSALYLCASSSQRRGGSYNEQFFGPGTRLTVL.

The chain joins TRBV2 to TRBJ2-7; the D call may be TRBD1 or TRBD2 (5 bases each). The CDR3 runs to 15 residues. V was shortened by 4 bases and J by 2 bases, with 15 bases between the two germline ends. The germline V gene encodes CDR1 SNHLY and CDR2 FYNNEI. The CDR3 nucleotides are TGTGCCAGCAGTGTCCGGGACGGTGGGACCTACGAGCAGTACTTC. It codes for CASSVRDGGTYEQYF.

The DNA for the CDR3 is TGTGCCAGCAGTTACTCGAATCTGGGACAGGGAGACGGCTACACCTTC. Protein: CASSYSNLGQGDGYTF. The J gene is TRBJ1-2, the V gene TRBV6-2 or TRBV6-3; 9 bases map to TRBD1. This CDR3 has 16 amino acids. Germline V gives CDR1 MNHEY, CDR2 SVGEGT. With 0 bases clipped from V and 8 bases from J, the junction kept 10 bases outside the gene matches.

The genes are TRBV6-6 and TRBJ1-6; 7 bases align to TRBD1. V shed 5 bases and J 9 bases; nucleotides not matched to a gene: 10. Germline CDR1 MNHNY, CDR2 SVGAGI (reference sequence). The CDR3 loop spans 15 amino acids. CDR3 sequence reads: CASSRQGQISSPLHF. DNA for the CDR3: TGTGCCAGCAGTCGACAGGGACAAATTTCTTCACCCCTCCACTTT.

The chain employs TRBV5-1 and TRBJ2-3; 7 nucleotides align to TRBD2. V lost 3 bases and J lost 4; bases outside the gene matches: 8. The CDR3 is 15 residues long. CDR1 and CDR2 from the germline V gene are SGHRS and YFSETQ. This CDR3 reads CASSYAGVGSDTQYF. DNA of the CDR3: TGCGCCAGCAGCTATGCGGGAGTGGGGTCAGATACGCAGTATTTT.

This clone is a singleton in its sample. The V and J genes are TRBV4-1 and TRBJ2-7, with TRBD2 as a possible D gene (6 bases). The CDR3 is 16 amino acids. Looked up from germline, CDR1 is MGHRA and CDR2 is YSYEKL. Deletions cut 1 base from V and 2 bases from J, with 15 bases between. The CDR3 loop reads CASSQVIGGNAYEQYF. CDR3 nucleotide sequence: TGCGCCAGCAGCCAAGTGATTGGGGGGAACGCCTACGAGCAGTACTTC.

This clone appeared once. The rearrangement links TRBV28 to TRBJ2-5, with 16 bases lining up with TRBD2. CDR1 is MDHEN, CDR2 SYDVKM, per germline. Trimming took 6 bases from V and 5 from J; bases not matched to a gene: 9. This CDR3 is 17 amino acids long. The CDR3 nucleotides read TGTGCCAGCAGCCTCGGGACTAGCGGGAGGGCCCGGGAGACCCAGTACTTC. Translation gives CASSLGTSGRARETQYF.

This chain's CDR3 is CASSFQGPNTGELFF. In nucleotides, the CDR3 is TGTGCCAGCAGCTTTCAGGGGCCGAACACCGGGGAGCTGTTTTTT. V gene TRBV7-3 combines with J gene TRBJ2-2; D might be TRBD1 (6 bases). This CDR3 spans 15 amino acids. Looked up from germline, CDR1 is SGHTA and CDR2 is FQGTGA. V was clipped by 3 bases and J by 0 bases, with 8 bases between them. The complete variable domain, with remaining parts taken from reference TRBV7-3 and TRBJ2-2, reads GAGVSQTPSNKVTEKGKYVELRCDPISGHTALYWYRQSLGQGPEFLIYFQGTGAADDSGLPNDRFFAVRPEGSVSTLKIQRTERGDSAVYLCASSFQGPNTGELFFGEGSRLTVL.

This rearrangement joins TRBV5-4 to TRBJ2-4; TRBD1 matches at 7 bases. The CDR3 runs to 16 residues. Germline-derived CDR1 and CDR2 are SGHNT and YYREEE (reference sequence). J lost 2 bases, V lost 4 bases, and 9 bases had no gene match. The CDR3 bases are TGTGCCAGCAGCCAGAGCCAGACAGGGACCAAAAACATTCAGTACTTC. Residues: CASSQSQTGTKNIQYF. Full variable domain (missing parts from reference TRBV5-4 and TRBJ2-4): ETGVTQSPTHLIKTRGQQVTLRCSSQSGHNTVSWYQQALGQGPQFIFQYYREEENGRGNFPPRFSGLQFPNYSSELNVNALELDDSALYLCASSQSQTGTKNIQYFGAGTRLSVL.

The chain links TRBV11-2 to TRBJ2-7, with 10 nucleotides matching TRBD2. This CDR3 contains 15 residues. CDR1 and CDR2 from the germline V gene are SGHAT and FQNNGV. J was trimmed by 2 bases and V by 1 base; bases with no gene match: 2. This CDR3 reads CASSLGSGRPYEQYF. The CDR3 nucleotides are TGTGCCAGCAGCTTAGGTAGCGGGAGGCCCTACGAGCAGTACTTC.

The chain links TRBV7-6 to TRBJ2-2; weak D call: TRBD2 (5 bases). Trimming cost V 3 bases and J 9 bases, with 14 bases left between them. Germline CDR1 and CDR2: SGHVS and FNYEAQ. There are 14 residues in the CDR3. CDR3 region: CASSFGVATWELFF. The CDR3 DNA sequence: TGTGCCAGCAGCTTTGGTGTAGCGACGTGGGAGCTGTTTTTT.

The sample holds a few counts of this clone. The CDR3 is CASSLVLAGAYNEQFF. Here the CDR3 DNA reads TGTGCCAGCAGCTTGGTTCTAGCGGGAGCCTACAATGAGCAGTTCTTC. The chain is built from TRBV5-5 and TRBJ2-1; 10 bases fit TRBD2. The CDR3 is 16 amino acids. The junction had 2 bases not matched to a gene; V was cut back by 0 bases and J by 2 bases. CDR1 and CDR2 from the germline V gene are SGHKS and YYEKEE (reference sequence).